The clone carrying this T cell receptor (beta chain) was detected many times. Germline CDR1 and CDR2: ENHRY and SYGVKD. The CDR3 sequence is 13 residues long. The V and J ends lost 0 bases and 10 bases respectively, with 10 bases between them. This sample is drawn from a study of early T cells in non-severe SARS-CoV-2 infection. On the study more broadly: Sequencing targeted bulk RNA from unsorted whole blood, leaving chains unpaired.

In the library, individual cDNA molecules carried attached unique molecular identifiers. TCRdb passed the 5' RACE reads through MiXCR, listing each CDR3 protein once. The table lists around 78,000 distinct CDR3 sequences, over 11% of them singletons. The sequence was collected from an adult who was a healthcare worker with PCR-confirmed SARS-CoV-2 infection or an uninfected control (not recorded which). The sample taken for sequencing was whole blood. The chain uses TRBV10-3 and TRBJ2-1, with D possibly TRBD1 on 6 matching bases. The CDR3: CAISESKTGEQFF. The CDR3 nucleotides read TGTGCCATCAGTGAGTCTAAAACAGGGGAGCAGTTCTTC.